The subject of this entry is one T cell receptor beta chain. No antigen is known for it. It has no much larger one-base neighbor in the sample; base qualities were not kept. The data are from a study of blood T cell repertoires in COVID-19 (TCRdb year 2020). Study-wide context: The collaborator samples originated in the United States, Italy and Spain and spanned the acute and convalescent phases of COVID-19. Subjects who had been exposed to COVID-19, were actively infected with it, or had recovered from it provided the deeply sampled blood TCRbeta repertoires that made up the dataset. Where available, HLA class I and class II types were taken from metadata supplied by the sample provider and were not determined by assay-based typing. The repertoires were made available in a free public database intended to serve as a resource for research on the immune response to SARS-CoV-2. The sample metadata nearly always contained a de-identified subject ID, COVID-19 status, age in years and sex. The samples were drawn from the first 160 participants of the ongoing ImmuneRACE study and from some 1,300 subjects provided by 6 global collaborators. The material from the prospective study consisted of cDNA or gDNA derived from T cells, B-cell-depleted T cells, or PBMCs. The investigation overall reported the following: Clinical and demographic metadata were provided uncurated, with the amount varying by source and participant.

In Seattle, one collaborating source enrolled patients while the infection was active and tracked those patients longitudinally over the course of disease. The collaborating institutions used their own protocols to collect whole blood in K2EDTA tubes. For TCRbeta analysis, collaborators shipped samples as frozen whole blood, isolated PBMCs, or DNA extracted from either of those sample types. Including cysteine and phenylalanine, the CDR3 has 15 amino acids. CDR3 DNA only is kept here, 45 bases in frame from base 1. The germline V gene (reference sequence) provides CDR1 LNHDA and CDR2 SQIVND. After removal of 6 bases from V and 3 bases from J, the junction retains 4 bases not matched to a gene. TCRbeta CDR3 regions were amplified from genomic DNA by means of the immunoSEQ Assay, a bias-controlled multiplex PCR. Per the authors' processing: Within the assay, amplification of reference gene primers was used to estimate how many nucleated cells each sample contained. Sequence reads were collapsed and filtered to measure the absolute abundance of every unique TCRbeta CDR3 rearrangement. For each sample, productive Simpson clonality was calculated by taking the square root of Simpson's diversity index across productive rearrangements. The table comes from immuneACCESS by way of TCRdb, which keeps in-frame sequences with V and J called. Part of the clones is missing from these tables; in studies checked, under half for an unresolved V gene and the rest for unknown reasons. Clone size and the V and J calls come from that table; the DNA yielded D and trimming. The sample table records roughly 150,000 clones; around 90% of these occur just once. Of the sample, roughly 5.3% is held by the ten largest clones.

The receptor was derived from a man aged 18-30 years with COVID-19, enrolled during active disease. The sequence links TRBV19 to TRBJ2-1; 11 middle bases align to TRBD2. Sequencing was performed on peripheral blood. The nucleotides are TGTGCCAGTAGACTAACTAGCGGGAGCTACAATGAGCAGTTCTTC. This codes for CASRLTSGSYNEQFF.